This TCR beta chain is drawn from a study of tumor and adjacent non-tumor tissue in lung cancer listed by TCRdb under 2018. About the study as a whole: By cancer type, the cohort comprised 11 to 12 adenocarcinoma patients, 2 squamous cell carcinoma patients and 1 small cell lung cancer patient. The roughly 15 patients were aged 31 to 76 years, included ten or so men and 5 women, and had TNM stage I to III disease. Sequencing generated a total of 95 million to 150 million productive TCRbeta reads, averaging approximately 4 million reads per sample. The study compared bulk TCRbeta repertoires between lung tumor tissue and matched distant non-tumor lung tissue from about 14 lung cancer patients. For each patient, one tumor sample and one normal lung sample were taken, giving approximately 33 paired specimens that underwent TCRbeta CDR3 sequencing.

RNA was isolated from bulk, unsorted tissue, and RNA quality was assessed with a NanoDrop ND-1000 and an Agilent 2100. The normal lung samples consisted of distant non-tumor tissue collected more than 3 cm from the tumor edge. Newly diagnosed lung cancer patients without prior chemotherapy who had been admitted for thoracic surgery in China between August and November 2014 were enrolled as donors. Patients who had received previous radiotherapy or chemotherapy, or who had another concurrent cancer, were excluded from the study. Pieces of surgical tissue measuring about 1-2.1 cm3 were kept in RNAlater solution and held at -80 degrees C until needed. The table lists this clonotype with a count of one. The target of this receptor is not known. Base qualities are missing; no much larger clone stands one base away. A lone read is weak support. General findings and caveats noted by the study authors: Tumor tissue showed significantly greater TCR diversity (inverse Simpson) than normal lung tissue (approximately 400 vs 170, P = 0.0075, Mann-Whitney U test). The top 100 clones accounted for a significantly larger cumulative portion of the repertoire in normal lung than in tumor tissue. Only 15 patients were included in the cohort, and the need for larger samples and more detailed clinical data was noted by the authors. Peripheral blood was not sequenced, so blood TCRbeta repertoires in these lung cancer patients were not examined. Neither the sequencing platform nor unique molecular identifiers are named or mentioned anywhere in the methods. Significantly higher TCR diversity was found in younger patients, and higher tumor TCR diversity was associated with shorter overall and disease-free survival.

The method was multiplex PCR. Sequencing was performed on an Illumina HiSeq 2500. TCRbeta libraries were constructed through three rounds of nested PCR with primers (Table S4) according to protocols modified from ARM-PCR. Before sequencing, PCR products of 200-500 bp were excised from the gel and purified with the QIAquick gel extraction kit. For the original study's pipeline: Trimmomatic was used to clean the reads, FLASH was used to merge the reads into complete CDR3 sequences, and MiTCR was used to assign the reads to V(D)J germline segments. VDJtools was used to compute clonal diversity as the inverse Simpson's index. In-frame sequences lacking a premature stop codon were counted as productive reads. TCRdb redid the processing of the public reads, applying fastp at Q25 and MiXCR, and retained in-frame beta chains. One record per CDR3 amino acid sequence lists the most common genes and DNA. The V and J calls were not made by the authors but by TCRdb's processing. A total of some 100,000 distinct CDR3 sequences appear in this sample, 60% to 70% of them only once. In total, the top ten clones hold 15% to 20% of the sample.

After removal of 9 bases from V and 12 bases from J, the junction retains 20 bases not matched to a gene. From its cysteine to its phenylalanine, the CDR3 spans 15 amino acids. Only the CDR3 part of the read is kept: 45 bases, read in frame from the first base. CDR1 is given as SGHNT and CDR2 as YENEEA, both from the germline V gene. This receptor was identified in a man aged 60 to 69 with non-small cell lung cancer. Rearrangement joined TRBV11-3 to TRBJ2-7, with TRBD2 identical over 10 junction bases. Material: distant non-tumor lung tissue. The CDR3 reads CARRRASGRSYERYF. At the DNA level, the sequence is TGTGCCAGGAGGAGGGCTAGCGGGAGATCCTACGAACGGTACTTC.